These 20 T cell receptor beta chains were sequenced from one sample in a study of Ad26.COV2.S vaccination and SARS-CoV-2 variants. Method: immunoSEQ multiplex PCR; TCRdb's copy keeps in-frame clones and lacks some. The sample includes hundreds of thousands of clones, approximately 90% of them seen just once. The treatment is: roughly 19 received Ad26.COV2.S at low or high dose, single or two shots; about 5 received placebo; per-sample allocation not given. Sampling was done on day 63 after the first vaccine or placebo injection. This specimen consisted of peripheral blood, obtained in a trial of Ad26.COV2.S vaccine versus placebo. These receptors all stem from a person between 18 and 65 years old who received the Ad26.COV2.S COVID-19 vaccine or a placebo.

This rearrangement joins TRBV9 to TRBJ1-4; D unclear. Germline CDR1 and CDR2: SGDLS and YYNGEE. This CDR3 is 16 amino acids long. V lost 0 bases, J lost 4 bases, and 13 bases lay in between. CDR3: CASSVGGSGFNEKLFF. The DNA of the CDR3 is TGTGCCAGCAGCGTAGGGGGTTCGGGGTTTAATGAAAAACTGTTTTTT.

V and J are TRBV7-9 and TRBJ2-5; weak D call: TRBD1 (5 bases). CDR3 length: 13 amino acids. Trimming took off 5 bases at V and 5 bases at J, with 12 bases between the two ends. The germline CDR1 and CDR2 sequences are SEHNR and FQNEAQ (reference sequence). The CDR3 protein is CASSRMGHETQYF. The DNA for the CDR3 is TGTGCCAGCAGCCGTATGGGGCATGAGACCCAGTACTTC.

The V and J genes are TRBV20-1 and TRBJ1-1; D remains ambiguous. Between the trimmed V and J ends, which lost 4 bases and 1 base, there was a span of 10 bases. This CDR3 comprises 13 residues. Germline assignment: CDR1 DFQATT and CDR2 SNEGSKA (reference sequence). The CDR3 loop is CSAIEGSNTEAFF. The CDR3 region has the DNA TGCAGTGCTATTGAGGGTTCGAACACTGAAGCTTTCTTT.

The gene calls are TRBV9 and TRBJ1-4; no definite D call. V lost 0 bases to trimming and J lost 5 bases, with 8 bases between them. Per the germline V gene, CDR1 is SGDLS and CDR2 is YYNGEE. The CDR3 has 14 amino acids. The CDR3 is CASSVAPINEKLFF. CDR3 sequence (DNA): TGTGCCAGCAGCGTAGCCCCGATAAATGAAAAACTGTTTTTT.

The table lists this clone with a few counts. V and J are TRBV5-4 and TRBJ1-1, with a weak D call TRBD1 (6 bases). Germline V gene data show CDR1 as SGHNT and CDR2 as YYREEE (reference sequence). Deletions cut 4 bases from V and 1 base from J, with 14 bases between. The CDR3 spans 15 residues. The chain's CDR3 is CASSRTGTRNTEAFF. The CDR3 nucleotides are TGTGCCAGCAGCCGCACCGGGACAAGGAACACTGAAGCTTTCTTT. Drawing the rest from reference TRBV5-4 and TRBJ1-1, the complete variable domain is ETGVTQSPTHLIKTRGQQVTLRCSSQSGHNTVSWYQQALGQGPQFIFQYYREEENGRGNFPPRFSGLQFPNYSSELNVNALELDDSALYLCASSRTGTRNTEAFFGQGTRLTVV.

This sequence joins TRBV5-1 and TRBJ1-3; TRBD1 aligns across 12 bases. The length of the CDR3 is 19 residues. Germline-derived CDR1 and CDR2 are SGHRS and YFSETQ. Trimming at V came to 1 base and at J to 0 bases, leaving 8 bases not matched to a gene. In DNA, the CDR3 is TGCGCCAGCAGCTTGATCCCGGGACAGGGGGCTGGCTCTGGAAACACCATATATTTT. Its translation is CASSLIPGQGAGSGNTIYF. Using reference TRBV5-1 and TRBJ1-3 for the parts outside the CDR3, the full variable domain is KAGVTQTPRYLIKTRGQQVTLSCSPISGHRSVSWYQQTPGQGLQFLFEYFSETQRNKGNFPGRFSGRQFSNSRSEMNVSTLELGDSALYLCASSLIPGQGAGSGNTIYFGEGSWLTVV.

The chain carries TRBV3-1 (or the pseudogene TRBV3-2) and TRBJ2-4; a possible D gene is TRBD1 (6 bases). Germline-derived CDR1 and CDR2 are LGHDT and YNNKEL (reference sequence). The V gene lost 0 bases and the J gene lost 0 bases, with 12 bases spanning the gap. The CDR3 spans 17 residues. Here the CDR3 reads CASSQDLGAGAKNIQYF. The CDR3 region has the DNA TGTGCCAGCAGCCAAGATTTGGGGGCAGGAGCCAAAAACATTCAGTACTTC.

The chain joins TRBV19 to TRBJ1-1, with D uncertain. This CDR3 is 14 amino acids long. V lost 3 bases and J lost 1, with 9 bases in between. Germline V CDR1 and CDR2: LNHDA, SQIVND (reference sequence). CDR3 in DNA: TGTGCCAGTAGTATTAGTTTGGCGAACACTGAAGCTTTCTTT. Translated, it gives CASSISLANTEAFF.

The CDR3 bases are TGCGCCAGCAGCTTGGATCGACCAGGGGCTTCAGGCTACACCTTC. This translates into CASSLDRPGASGYTF. This chain uses TRBV5-1 with TRBJ1-2; TRBD1 might be the D (6 bases). CDR1 is SGHRS and CDR2 is YFSETQ in the germline V gene. Trimming pared 0 bases from V and 8 bases from J, leaving 17 bases between. The length of the CDR3 is 15 residues. Full variable domain (missing parts from reference TRBV5-1 and TRBJ1-2): KAGVTQTPRYLIKTRGQQVTLSCSPISGHRSVSWYQQTPGQGLQFLFEYFSETQRNKGNFPGRFSGRQFSNSRSEMNVSTLELGDSALYLCASSLDRPGASGYTFGSGTRLTVV.

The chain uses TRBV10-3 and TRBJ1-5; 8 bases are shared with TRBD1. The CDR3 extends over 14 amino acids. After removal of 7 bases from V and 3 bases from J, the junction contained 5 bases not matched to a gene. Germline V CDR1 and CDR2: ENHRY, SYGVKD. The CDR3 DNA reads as TGTGCCATCAAAGAGACAGGGGACAATCAGCCCCAGCATTTT. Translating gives CAIKETGDNQPQHF.

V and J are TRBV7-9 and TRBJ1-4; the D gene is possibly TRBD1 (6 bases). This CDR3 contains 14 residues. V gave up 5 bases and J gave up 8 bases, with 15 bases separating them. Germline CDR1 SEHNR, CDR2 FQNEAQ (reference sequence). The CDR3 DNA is TGTGCCAGCAGCCGGGACATAAGAGAGGAAAAACTGTTTTTT. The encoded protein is CASSRDIREEKLFF.

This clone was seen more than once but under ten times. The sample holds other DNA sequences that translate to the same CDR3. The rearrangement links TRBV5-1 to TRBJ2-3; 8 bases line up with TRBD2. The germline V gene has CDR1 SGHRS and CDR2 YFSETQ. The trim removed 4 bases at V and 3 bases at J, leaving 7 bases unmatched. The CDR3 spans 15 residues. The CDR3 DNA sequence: TGCGCCAGCAGCCCCCCAGCGGGAGATACAGATACGCAGTATTTT. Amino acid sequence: CASSPPAGDTDTQYF.

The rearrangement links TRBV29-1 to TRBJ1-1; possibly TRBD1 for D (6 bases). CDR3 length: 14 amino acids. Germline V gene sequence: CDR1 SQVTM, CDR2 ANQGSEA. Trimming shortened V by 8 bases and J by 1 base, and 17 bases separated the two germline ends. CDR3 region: CSFRQDRANTEAFF. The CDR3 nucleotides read TGCAGCTTCCGCCAGGACAGAGCGAACACTGAAGCTTTCTTT.

CDR3 sequence: CASSLGGRGETQYF. The CDR3 coding sequence is TGTGCCAGCAGCTTGGGCGGCAGGGGTGAGACCCAGTACTTC. This chain connects TRBV5-6 to TRBJ2-5, with D perhaps matching TRBD1 (6 bases). V lost 0 bases and J 5 bases, leaving 11 bases between the germline ends. This CDR3 has 14 amino acids. Looked up from germline, CDR1 is SGHDT and CDR2 is YYEEEE.

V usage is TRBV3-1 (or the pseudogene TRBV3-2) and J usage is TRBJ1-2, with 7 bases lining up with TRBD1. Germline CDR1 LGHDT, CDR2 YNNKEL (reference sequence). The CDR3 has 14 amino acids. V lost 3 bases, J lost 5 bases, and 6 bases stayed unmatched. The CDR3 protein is CASSQGPGGYGYTF. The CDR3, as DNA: TGTGCCAGCAGCCAGGGCCCAGGGGGGTATGGCTACACCTTC.

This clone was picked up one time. The CDR3 DNA follows: TGTGCCAGCTCCTCAGGGACAAGCTCCTACGAGCAGTACTTC. Encoded protein: CASSSGTSSYEQYF. This rearrangement joins TRBV11-1 to TRBJ2-7, with D possibly matching TRBD1 (6 bases). This CDR3 has 14 residues. Per germline, CDR1 SGHAT and CDR2 FQDESV (reference sequence). The germline V and J ends were trimmed by 8 bases and 0 bases, with 14 bases remaining between them.

The CDR3 sequence is CASSHGYEQYF. The CDR3 DNA follows: TGTGCCAGCAGTCACGGCTACGAGCAGTACTTC. This chain links TRBV2 with TRBJ2-7; no clear D. Trimming left V 5 bases short and J 3 bases short, with 5 bases between. The CDR3 length is 11 residues. Per the germline V gene, CDR1 is SNHLY and CDR2 is FYNNEI.

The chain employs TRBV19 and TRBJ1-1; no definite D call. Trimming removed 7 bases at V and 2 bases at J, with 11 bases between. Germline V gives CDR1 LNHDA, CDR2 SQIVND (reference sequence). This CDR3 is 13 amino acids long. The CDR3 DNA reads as TGTGCCAGTATGGCGTTTACCAACACTGAAGCTTTCTTT. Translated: CASMAFTNTEAFF. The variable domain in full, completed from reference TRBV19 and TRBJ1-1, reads DGGITQSPKYLFRKEGQNVTLSCEQNLNHDAMYWYRQDPGQGLRLIYYSQIVNDFQKGDIAEGYSVSREKKESFPLTVTSAQKNPTAFYLCASMAFTNTEAFFGQGTRLTVV.

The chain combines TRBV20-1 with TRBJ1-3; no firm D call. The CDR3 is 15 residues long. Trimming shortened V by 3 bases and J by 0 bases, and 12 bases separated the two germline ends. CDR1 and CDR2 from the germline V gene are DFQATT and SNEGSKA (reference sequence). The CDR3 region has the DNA TGCAGTGCTAGTGAAGGACGGGCCTCTGGAAACACCATATATTTT. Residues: CSASEGRASGNTIYF.

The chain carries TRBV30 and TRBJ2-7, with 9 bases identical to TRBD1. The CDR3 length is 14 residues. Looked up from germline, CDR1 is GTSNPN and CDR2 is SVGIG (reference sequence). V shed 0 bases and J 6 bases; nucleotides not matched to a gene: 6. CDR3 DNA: TGTGCCTGGAGTGTACTACAGGGGGCCGGCGAGCAGTACTTC. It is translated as CAWSVLQGAGEQYF.